This T cell receptor (beta chain) was sequenced for a study of response to subunit inactivated influenza vaccine. General study results and limits: A suggestion made by the authors is that each seasonal influenza vaccination recruits few new T cells.

This CDR3 is built from 11 residues. Germline values: CDR1 SGHRS, CDR2 YFSETQ. Trimming stripped 3 bases from V and 6 bases from J, with 3 bases between. Using its own MiXCR run on the RT-PCR reads, TCRdb lists one record per CDR3 protein. The repertoire consists of about 520,000 distinct CDR3 sequences, with about 25% occurring once and the leading ten covering 1.5% to 2%. The sample holds many counts of this clonotype. Its specificity is unknown. This specimen was CD4+ T cells sorted from PBMCs, taken less than 6 days after vaccination. This chain connects TRBV5-1 to TRBJ2-2, with unresolved D. The receptor's source is a man between 50 and 59 years old who received an inactivated influenza vaccine. The CDR3 DNA reads TGCGCCAGCAGCTCCCCCGGGGAGCTGTTTTTT. Its protein is CASSSPGELFF.